A selection of T cell receptor beta chains follows, all from one sample in a study of T cell clonotyping in hematopoietic cell transplantation. Some clones are missing from TCRdb's copy, which holds only in-frame ones; the method was immunoSEQ multiplex PCR. The sample holds nearly 7,000 clones, nearly 99% seen once. The starting material was PBMCs, obtained 30 days after allogeneic stem cell transplant. Receptors were obtained from a male patient between 60 and 69 years old who had an allogeneic stem cell transplant from a related donor, so the T cells may come from the graft donor. Some clones in this sample may be carry-over from other donors' samples. The CDR3 runs from the conserved cysteine through the conserved F or W. The D gene is left open where the match is weak. A row's size may be missing; if present it is once, few, many or a size class.

d_call j_call v_call clone_size cdr3_nt cdr3_aa
NA TRBJ2-7 TRBV10-1 NA TGCGCCAGCAGTGAGTATTCCGAGCAGTACTTC CASSEYSEQYF
TRBD1 TRBJ1-2 TRBV4-3 NA TGCGCCAGCAGCCAAGGCACAGGGGGCAGGTATGGCTACACCTTC CASSQGTGGRYGYTF
NA TRBJ2-7 TRBV11-2 NA TGTGCCAGCAGCTTGGGCGGCACAGAACGCGAGCAGTACTTC CASSLGGTEREQYF
NA TRBJ1-4 TRBV19 NA TGTGCCAGTACTCAACGAGAGGCGGATGAAAAACTGTTTTTT CASTQREADEKLFF
NA TRBJ1-1 TRBV7-9 NA TGTGCCAGCAGCTTCGCGCCCCGGGACGAAGCTTTCTTT CASSFAPRDEAFF
NA TRBJ2-5 TRBV4-2 NA TGTGCCAGCAGCCAAGACCTCCGGGCTCGACAAGAGACCCAGTACTTC CASSQDLRARQETQYF
NA TRBJ1-2 TRBV2 NA TGTGCCAGCAGTGAAAGAAGGGAGGGTGGCTACACCTTC CASSERREGGYTF
NA TRBJ1-2 TRBV5-1 NA TGCGCCAGCAGCTTGGATCTGCTTAACTATGGCTACACCTTC CASSLDLLNYGYTF
NA TRBJ2-1 TRBV28 once TGTGCCAGCAGTTTCCCCCGGGGGAGCTACAATGAGCAGTTCTTC CASSFPRGSYNEQFF
NA TRBJ1-3 TRBV7-8 NA TGTGCCAGCAGCGCCCAGGGAGCTGGAAACACCATATATTTT CASSAQGAGNTIYF
NA TRBJ1-4 TRBV9 NA TGTGCCAGCACCCGGGAGGGGGTTCGGTGTGAAAAACTGTTTTTT CASTREGVRCEKLFF
NA TRBJ1-1 TRBV30 NA TGTGCCTGGAGTAATGACCAGCACACTGAAGCTTTCTTT CAWSNDQHTEAFF
NA TRBJ1-4 TRBV5-5 NA TGTGCCAGCAGCTTGGCTGGATATGAAAAACTGTTTTTT CASSLAGYEKLFF
NA TRBJ1-1 TRBV30 NA TGTGCCTGGGGGGAGAGAATGAACACTGAAGCTTTCTTT CAWGERMNTEAFF
NA TRBJ1-4 TRBV6-1 NA TGTGCCAGCAGTGCGGATACAGATGAAAAACTGTTTTTT CASSADTDEKLFF
NA TRBJ1-4 TRBV7-8 NA TGTGCCAGCAGAGGAGACAGAAACAATGAAAAACTGTTTTTT CASRGDRNNEKLFF
TRBD1 TRBJ2-7 TRBV6-5 NA TGTGCCAGCGGGCAGGGGGCGCATGAGCAGTACTTC CASGQGAHEQYF
NA TRBJ2-7 TRBV11-3 NA TGTGCCAGCAGCCGGGATTTCGGGGACTACGAGCAGTACTTC CASSRDFGDYEQYF
NA TRBJ1-6 TRBV10-3 NA TGTGCCATCAGTGACTCGGAGGGGAGAGGATCACCCCTCCACTTT CAISDSEGRGSPLHF
NA TRBJ2-7 TRBV27 NA TGTGCCAGCAGTATCGGGGACGAGCAGTACTTC CASSIGDEQYF
NA TRBJ1-6 TRBV30 NA TGTGCCTGGGCCACAGGAAGAAGGGGCGATTCACCCCTCCACTTT CAWATGRRGDSPLHF
TRBD1 TRBJ1-2 TRBV5-4 NA TGTGCCAGCAGCTTGGGCGGGACAGGGTACTATGGCTACACCTTC CASSLGGTGYYGYTF
NA TRBJ1-1 TRBV4-2 NA TGTGCCAGCAGCCAGGGGGGAAACTTACCTGAAGCTTTCTTT CASSQGGNLPEAFF
TRBD1 TRBJ1-6 TRBV7-8 NA TGTGCCAGCAGCTTAGAGGGGACAGCCAATTCACCCCTCCACTTT CASSLEGTANSPLHF
TRBD2 TRBJ2-3 TRBV7-3 once TGTGCCAGCAGCCTAAGCGGGGGCGGGGATACGCAGTATTTT CASSLSGGGDTQYF
TRBD1 TRBJ1-2 TRBV7-9 NA TGTGCCAGCAGCGGGACAGGGGGACACTATGGCTACACCTTC CASSGTGGHYGYTF
NA TRBJ2-3 TRBV11-1 NA TGTGCCAGCAGCTTAGCTATAAGCTGGGGGGGCTACGATACGCAGTATTTT CASSLAISWGGYDTQYF
TRBD1 TRBJ2-3 TRBV7-6 NA TGTGCCAGCAGCCCCGAAGGGGGCATCGCAGATACGCAGTATTTT CASSPEGGIADTQYF
TRBD1 TRBJ1-1 TRBV18 NA TGTGCCAGCTCCCCCGGGACAGGGTCGGGGGACACTGAAGCTTTCTTT CASSPGTGSGDTEAFF
TRBD2 TRBJ2-5 TRBV6-5 NA TGTGCCAGCAGTTACTTCCTAGCGGGAGCACAAGAGACCCAGTACTTC CASSYFLAGAQETQYF
NA TRBJ1-1 TRBV6-5 NA TGTGCCAGCAGTGCCCGGACGGTGAACACTGAAGCTTTCTTT CASSARTVNTEAFF
NA TRBJ1-4 TRBV15 NA TGTGCCACCAGCAGAGATGGGAGGGGATCTAATGAAAAACTGTTTTTT CATSRDGRGSNEKLFF
NA TRBJ2-3 TRBV5-1 NA TGCGCCAGCAGCACGGGGGCAGGGAAAGATACGCAGTATTTT CASSTGAGKDTQYF
TRBD2 TRBJ2-3 TRBV4-1 NA TGCGCCAGCAGCCCGCTGGGACTAGCGGGGGGGCCGGGCACAGATACGCAGTATTTT CASSPLGLAGGPGTDTQYF
NA TRBJ1-1 TRBV5-4 once TGTGCCAGCAGCTTGGACAGGCTAAGGAACACTGAAGCTTTCTTT CASSLDRLRNTEAFF
NA TRBJ2-7 TRBV4-2 once TGTGCCAGCAGCCCCACAGGGGGGGGACAAGGCGAGCAGTACTTC CASSPTGGGQGEQYF
NA TRBJ2-5 TRBV29-1 NA TGCAGCGTTGAAAGGGGAGCCCAAGAGACCCAGTACTTC CSVERGAQETQYF
NA TRBJ2-7 TRBV10-3 NA TGTGCCATCAGTGAGTCGGCAGCCTACGAGCAGTACTTC CAISESAAYEQYF
TRBD2 TRBJ2-5 TRBV6-6 NA TGTGCCAGCAGAAGTAGCGGGGGGGCTGCAGAGACCCAGTACTTC CASRSSGGAAETQYF
NA TRBJ1-1 TRBV5-1 NA TGCGCCAGCAGCTTGGAAGACAGAAACACTGAAGCTTTCTTT CASSLEDRNTEAFF
NA TRBJ2-7 TRBV2 NA TGTGCCAGCAGTGAAATTGGGTGGGTAGCCAGCGAGCAGTACTTC CASSEIGWVASEQYF
TRBD1 TRBJ1-2 TRBV19 NA TGTGCCAGTAGTATAGATCTGGCAGGGGGATATGGCTACACCTTC CASSIDLAGGYGYTF
NA TRBJ1-1 TRBV4-3 NA TGCGCCAGCAGCCAGCCCGTGGTAAGGCAGGGGCTGAACACTGAAGCTTTCTTT CASSQPVVRQGLNTEAFF